What follows are 4 T cell receptor beta chains derived from one specimen sequenced in a study of T cell repertoires in cytomegalovirus infection. MiXCR, applied by TCRdb to the reads, yields one record per CDR3 protein. The sample contains some 700,000 distinct CDR3 sequences, roughly 30% of which appear only once. Their cognate antigens are unknown. Sample: cultured PBMCs, taken from culture after CMV antigen stimulation. Source of these receptors: a human donor in good health (CMV status not recorded). Some clones in this sample may be carry-over from other donors' samples.

This clonotype was detected a few times. The gene calls are TRBV7-2 and TRBJ1-2; D may be TRBD1 (6 bases). Deletions cut 1 base from V and 4 bases from J, with 10 bases between. This CDR3 region has 14 residues. Germline V lookup: CDR1 SGHTA, CDR2 FQGNSA. CDR3 amino acids: CASSLERGAYGYTF. The CDR3 nucleotides are TGTGCCAGCAGCTTAGAGAGGGGGGCCTATGGCTACACCTTC. The full variable domain, rest sourced from reference TRBV7-2 and TRBJ1-2, is GAGVSQSPSNKVTEKGKDVELRCDPISGHTALYWYRQSLGQGLEFLIYFQGNSAPDKSGLPSDRFSAERTGGSVSTLTIQRTQQEDSAVYLCASSLERGAYGYTFGSGTRLTVV.

This chain connects TRBV7-9 to TRBJ2-3; the D is unclear. CDR1 and CDR2 (germline): SEHNR, FQNEAQ (reference sequence). The length of the CDR3 is 13 residues. The V end lost 6 bases, the J end lost 3 bases, and 10 bases lay between the germline ends. The CDR3 coding sequence is TGTGCCAGCAGGTCGGAATCTACAGATACGCAGTATTTT. Its translation: CASRSESTDTQYF.

The genes are TRBV6-2 or TRBV6-3 and TRBJ2-3; 8 bases line up with TRBD2. CDR1 and CDR2 (germline): MNHEY, SVGEGT. The CDR3 runs 17 residues. The V and J ends lost 6 bases and 3 bases, in that order; junction bases with no gene match: 14. CDR3 nucleotides: TGTGCCAGCAGCCTACTCAAAGCGGGAGAAAGAACAGATACGCAGTATTTT. Its protein product is CASSLLKAGERTDTQYF.

This clonotype was seen just once. The chain uses TRBV4-1 and TRBJ1-5, with D unresolved. The germline gives CDR1 MGHRA, CDR2 YSYEKL. The CDR3 has 13 amino acids. V lost 3 bases to trimming and J lost 9 bases, with 12 bases between them. The CDR3 loop is CASSQDRMWPQHF. The CDR3 DNA reads TGCGCCAGCAGCCAGGATAGGATGTGGCCCCAGCATTTT.